This entry lists 4 T cell receptor beta chains sequenced from one sample in a study of blood T cell repertoires in COVID-19. Clones were sequenced by immunoSEQ multiplex PCR, and TCRdb holds only the in-frame ones, with some missing. The table has some 180,000 clones, roughly 90% seen once. The sample comprised peripheral blood. These receptors originate from a man between 65 and 80 years old with active or convalescent COVID-19.

The chain combines TRBV24-1 with TRBJ2-3, with TRBD2 matching 8 bases. CDR1 and CDR2 from the germline V gene are KGHDR and SFDVKD. This CDR3 is 15 amino acids long. Trimming cost V 4 bases and J 4 bases; bases outside gene matches: 6. The CDR3 DNA follows: TGTGCCACCAGTGACCCAGCGGGAGCCTCAGATACGCAGTATTTT. Its protein product is CATSDPAGASDTQYF.

The chain carries TRBV15 and TRBJ1-5; D gene ambiguous. CDR1 is LNHNV and CDR2 is YYDKDF in the germline V gene (reference sequence). The CDR3 spans 14 residues. Trimming left V 6 bases short and J 2 bases short, with 11 bases between. CDR3 nucleotides: TGTGCCACCAGTTCGCCGGTAGGCAATCAGCCCCAGCATTTT. Translated: CATSSPVGNQPQHF.

V is TRBV10-1 and J is TRBJ2-2; D call uncertain. V dropped 0 bases and J dropped 6 bases, with 5 bases sitting between them. The germline V gene has CDR1 WNHNN and CDR2 SYGVQD (reference sequence). CDR3 size: 13 residues. CDR3 nucleotides: TGCGCCAGCAGTGAGTCGGTAGCCGGGGAGCTGTTTTTT. This encodes CASSESVAGELFF.

Details on this clone: A read error may produce the germline difference seen at one junction end. The CDR3 coding sequence is TGCAGTGCTAGTGCGGACAGGACCAACATCTTC. Translation gives CSASADRTNIF. The chain combines TRBV20-1 with TRBJ1-2; 7 nucleotides align to TRBD1. CDR1 is DFQATT and CDR2 is SNEGSKA in the germline V gene (reference sequence). This CDR3 has 11 amino acids.